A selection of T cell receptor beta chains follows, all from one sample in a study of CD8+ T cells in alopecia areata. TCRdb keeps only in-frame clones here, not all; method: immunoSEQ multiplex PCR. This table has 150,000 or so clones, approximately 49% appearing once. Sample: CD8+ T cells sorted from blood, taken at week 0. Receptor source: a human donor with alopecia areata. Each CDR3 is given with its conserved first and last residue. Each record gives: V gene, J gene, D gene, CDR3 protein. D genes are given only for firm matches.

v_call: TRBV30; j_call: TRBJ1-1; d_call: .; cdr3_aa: CAWSTQADTEAFF
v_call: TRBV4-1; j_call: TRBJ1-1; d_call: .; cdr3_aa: CASSARGNTEAFF
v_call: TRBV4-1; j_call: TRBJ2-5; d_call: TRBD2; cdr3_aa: CASSQPSGGAWETQYF
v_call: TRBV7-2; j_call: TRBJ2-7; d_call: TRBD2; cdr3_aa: CASSPGLAGGYEQYF
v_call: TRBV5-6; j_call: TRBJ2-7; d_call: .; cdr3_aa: CASSYGLGGYEQYF
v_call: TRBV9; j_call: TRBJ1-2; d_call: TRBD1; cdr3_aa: CASSGQGYGYTF
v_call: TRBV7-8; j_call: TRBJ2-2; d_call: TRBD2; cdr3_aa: CASSLSSGGAELFF
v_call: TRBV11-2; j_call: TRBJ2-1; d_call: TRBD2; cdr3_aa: CASSLEGGLVTVEQFF
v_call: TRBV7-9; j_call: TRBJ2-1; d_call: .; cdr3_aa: CASSLVAGKFDEQFF
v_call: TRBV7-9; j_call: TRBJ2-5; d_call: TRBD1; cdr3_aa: CASSSIGQGGQETQYF
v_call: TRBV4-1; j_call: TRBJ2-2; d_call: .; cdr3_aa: CASSQDRVYTGELFF
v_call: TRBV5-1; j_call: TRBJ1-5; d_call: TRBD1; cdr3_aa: CASSLAGTGHQPQHF
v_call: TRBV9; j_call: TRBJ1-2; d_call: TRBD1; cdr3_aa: CASSVEGAGQGDGYTF